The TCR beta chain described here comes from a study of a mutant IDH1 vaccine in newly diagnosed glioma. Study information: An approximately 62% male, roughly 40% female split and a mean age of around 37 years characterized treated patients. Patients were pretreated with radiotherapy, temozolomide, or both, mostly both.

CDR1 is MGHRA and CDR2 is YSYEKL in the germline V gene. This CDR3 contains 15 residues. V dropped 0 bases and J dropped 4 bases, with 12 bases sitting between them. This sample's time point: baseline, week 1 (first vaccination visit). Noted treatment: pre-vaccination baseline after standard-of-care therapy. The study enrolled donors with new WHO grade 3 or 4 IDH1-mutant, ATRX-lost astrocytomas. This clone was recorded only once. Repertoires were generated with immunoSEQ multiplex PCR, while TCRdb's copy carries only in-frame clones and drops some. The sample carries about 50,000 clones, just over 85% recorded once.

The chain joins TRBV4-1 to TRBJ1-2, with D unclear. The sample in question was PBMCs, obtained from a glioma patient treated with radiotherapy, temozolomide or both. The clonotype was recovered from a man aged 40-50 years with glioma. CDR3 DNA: TGCGCCAGCAGCCAAGATTACGGCACAACCTATGGCTACACCTTC. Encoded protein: CASSQDYGTTYGYTF.